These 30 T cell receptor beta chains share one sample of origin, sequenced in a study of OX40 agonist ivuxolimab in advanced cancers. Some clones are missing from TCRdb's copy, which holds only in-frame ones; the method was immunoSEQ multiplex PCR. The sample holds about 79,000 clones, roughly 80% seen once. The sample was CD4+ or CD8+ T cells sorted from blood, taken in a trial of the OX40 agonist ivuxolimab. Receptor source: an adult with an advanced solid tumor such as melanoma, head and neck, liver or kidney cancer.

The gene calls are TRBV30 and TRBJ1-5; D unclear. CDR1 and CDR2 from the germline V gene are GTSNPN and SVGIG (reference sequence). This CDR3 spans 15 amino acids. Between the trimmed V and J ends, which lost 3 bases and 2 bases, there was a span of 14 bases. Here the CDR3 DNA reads TGTGCCTGGAGCCCTCTTACCATAGGCAATCAGCCCCAGCATTTT. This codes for CAWSPLTIGNQPQHF.

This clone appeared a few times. The CDR3 spells CASSFVAGAGDTGELFF. The CDR3 region has the DNA TGCGCCAGCAGCTTCGTAGCGGGGGCTGGGGACACCGGGGAGCTGTTTTTT. The J gene is TRBJ2-2, the V gene TRBV5-1, with 9 bases lining up with TRBD2. The CDR3 is made up of 17 amino acids. The V segment lost 2 bases and the J segment 3 bases; nucleotides outside the gene matches: 8. Germline values: CDR1 SGHRS, CDR2 YFSETQ.

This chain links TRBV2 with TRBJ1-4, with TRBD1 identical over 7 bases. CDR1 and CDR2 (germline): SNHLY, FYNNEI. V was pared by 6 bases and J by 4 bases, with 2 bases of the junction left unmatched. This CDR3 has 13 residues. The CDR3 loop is CASRDRVNEKLFF. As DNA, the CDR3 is TGTGCCAGCAGAGACAGGGTTAATGAAAAACTGTTTTTT.

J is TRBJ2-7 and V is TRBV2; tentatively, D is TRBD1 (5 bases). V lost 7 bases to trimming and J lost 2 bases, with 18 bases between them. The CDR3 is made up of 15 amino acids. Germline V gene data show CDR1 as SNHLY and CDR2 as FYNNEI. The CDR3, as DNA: TGTGCCAGCACCATAACTCTACAGGAGACCTACGAGCAGTACTTC. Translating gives CASTITLQETYEQYF.

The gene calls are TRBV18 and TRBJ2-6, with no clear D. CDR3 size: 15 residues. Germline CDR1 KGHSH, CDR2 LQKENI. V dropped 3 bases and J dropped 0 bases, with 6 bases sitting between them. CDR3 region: CASSPSPSGANVLTF. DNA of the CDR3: TGTGCCAGCTCACCGAGTCCCTCTGGGGCCAACGTCCTGACTTTC.

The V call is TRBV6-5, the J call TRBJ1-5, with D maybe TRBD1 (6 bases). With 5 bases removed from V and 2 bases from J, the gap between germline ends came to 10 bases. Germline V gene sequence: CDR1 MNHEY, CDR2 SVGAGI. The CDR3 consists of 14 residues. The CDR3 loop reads CASSGGGGNQPQHF. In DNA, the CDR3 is TGTGCCAGCAGTGGGGGGGGCGGCAATCAGCCCCAGCATTTT.

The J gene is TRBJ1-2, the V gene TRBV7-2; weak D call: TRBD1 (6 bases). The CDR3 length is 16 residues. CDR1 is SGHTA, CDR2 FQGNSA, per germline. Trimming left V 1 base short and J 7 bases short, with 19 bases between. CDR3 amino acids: CASSLVTGGQVGGYTF. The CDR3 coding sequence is TGTGCCAGCAGCTTAGTCACCGGGGGGCAGGTTGGTGGCTACACCTTC.

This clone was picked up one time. The CDR3 reads CASSPSTNLNYGYTF. As DNA, the CDR3 is TGTGCCAGCAGCCCCTCGACGAACCTGAACTATGGCTACACCTTC. J is TRBJ1-2 and V is TRBV7-2; D is unresolved. Per germline, CDR1 SGHTA and CDR2 FQGNSA. The CDR3 has 15 residues. V was shortened by 5 bases and J by 2 bases, with 15 bases between the two germline ends.

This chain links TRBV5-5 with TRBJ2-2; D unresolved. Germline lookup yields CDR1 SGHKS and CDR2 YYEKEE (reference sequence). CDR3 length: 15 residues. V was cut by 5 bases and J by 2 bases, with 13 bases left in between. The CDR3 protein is CASSPGFFNTGELFF. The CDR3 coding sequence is TGTGCCAGCAGTCCCGGCTTTTTCAACACCGGGGAGCTGTTTTTT.

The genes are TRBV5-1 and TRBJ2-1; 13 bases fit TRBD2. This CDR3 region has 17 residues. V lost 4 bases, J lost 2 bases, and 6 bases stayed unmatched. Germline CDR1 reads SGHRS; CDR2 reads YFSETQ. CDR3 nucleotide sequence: TGCGCCAGCAGCCCGGGACTAGCGGGAAACACCTACAATGAGCAGTTCTTC. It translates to CASSPGLAGNTYNEQFF.

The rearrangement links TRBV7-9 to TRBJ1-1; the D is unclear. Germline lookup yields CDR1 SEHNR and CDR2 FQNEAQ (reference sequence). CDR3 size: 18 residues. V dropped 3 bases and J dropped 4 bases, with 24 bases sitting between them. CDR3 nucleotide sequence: TGTGCCAGCAGCTTTATGCTCGGGTTCCCATCTTCTTCCACTGAAGCTTTCTTT. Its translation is CASSFMLGFPSSSTEAFF.

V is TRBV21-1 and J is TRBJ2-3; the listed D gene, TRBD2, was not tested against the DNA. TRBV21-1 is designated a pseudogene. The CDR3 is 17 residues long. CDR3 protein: CASPLEGGGAVTDTQYF. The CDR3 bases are TGTGCCAGCCCCCTAGAGGGCGGGGGGGCGGTCACAGATACGCAGTATTTT.

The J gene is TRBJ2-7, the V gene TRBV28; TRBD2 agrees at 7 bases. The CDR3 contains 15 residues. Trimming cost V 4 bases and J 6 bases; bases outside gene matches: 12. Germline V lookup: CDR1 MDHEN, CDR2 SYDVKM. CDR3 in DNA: TGTGCCAGCAGTTCTCCTGCGGGAGAACCCCGCGAGCAGTACTTC. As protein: CASSSPAGEPREQYF.

CDR3 DNA: TGTGCCAGCTCACCGGGCAGGGGATCCTACGAGCAGTACTTC. Protein sequence: CASSPGRGSYEQYF. The chain joins TRBV18 to TRBJ2-7, with a weak D call TRBD1 (6 bases). Per germline, CDR1 KGHSH and CDR2 LQKENI. The CDR3 has 14 residues. V lost 3 bases and J 1 base, leaving 10 bases between the germline ends.

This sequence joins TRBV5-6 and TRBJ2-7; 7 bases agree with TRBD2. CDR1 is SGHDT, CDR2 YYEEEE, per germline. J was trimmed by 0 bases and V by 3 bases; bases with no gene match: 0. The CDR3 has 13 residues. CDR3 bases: TGTGCCAGCAGCTGGGACTACTCCTACGAGCAGTACTTC. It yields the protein CASSWDYSYEQYF. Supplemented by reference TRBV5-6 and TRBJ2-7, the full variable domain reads DAGVTQSPTHLIKTRGQQVTLRCSPKSGHDTVSWYQQALGQGPQFIFQYYEEEERQRGNFPDRFSGHQFPNYSSELNVNALLLGDSALYLCASSWDYSYEQYFGPGTRLTVT.

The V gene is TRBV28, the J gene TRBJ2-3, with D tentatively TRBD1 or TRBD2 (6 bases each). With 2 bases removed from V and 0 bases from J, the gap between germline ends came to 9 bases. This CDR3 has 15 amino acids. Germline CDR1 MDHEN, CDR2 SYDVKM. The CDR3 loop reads CASSLRGGSTDTQYF. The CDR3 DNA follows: TGTGCCAGCAGTTTACGAGGGGGGAGCACAGATACGCAGTATTTT.

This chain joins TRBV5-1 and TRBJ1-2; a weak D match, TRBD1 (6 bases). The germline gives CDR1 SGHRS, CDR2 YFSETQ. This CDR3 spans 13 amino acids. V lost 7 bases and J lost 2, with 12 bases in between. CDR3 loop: CASRNGQNYGYTF. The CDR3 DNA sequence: TGCGCCAGCCGAAACGGACAGAACTATGGCTACACCTTC.

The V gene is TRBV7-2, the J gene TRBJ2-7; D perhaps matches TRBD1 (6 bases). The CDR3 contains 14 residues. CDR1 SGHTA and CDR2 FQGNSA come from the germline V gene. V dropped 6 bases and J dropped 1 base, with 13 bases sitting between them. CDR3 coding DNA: TGTGCCAGCAGGTTACAGGGTAGATCCTACGAGCAGTACTTC. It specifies CASRLQGRSYEQYF.

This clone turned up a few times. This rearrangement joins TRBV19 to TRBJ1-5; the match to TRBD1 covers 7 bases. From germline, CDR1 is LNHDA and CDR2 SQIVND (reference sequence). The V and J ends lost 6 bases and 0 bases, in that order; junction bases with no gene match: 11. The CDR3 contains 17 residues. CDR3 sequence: CASSLDRVGYSNQPQHF. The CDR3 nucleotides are TGTGCCAGTAGCCTCGACAGGGTTGGATATAGCAATCAGCCCCAGCATTTT.

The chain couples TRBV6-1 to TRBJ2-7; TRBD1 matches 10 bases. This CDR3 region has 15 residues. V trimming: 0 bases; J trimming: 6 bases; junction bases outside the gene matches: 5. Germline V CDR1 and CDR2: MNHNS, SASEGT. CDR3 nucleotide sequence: TGTGCCAGCAGTGAAGCCGGGACAGGGGTTCGCGAGCAGTACTTC. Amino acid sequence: CASSEAGTGVREQYF.

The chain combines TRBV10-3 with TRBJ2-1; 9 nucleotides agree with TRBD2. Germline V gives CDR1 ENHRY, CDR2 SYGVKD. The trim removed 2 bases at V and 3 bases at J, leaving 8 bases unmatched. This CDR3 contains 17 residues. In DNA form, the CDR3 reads TGTGCCATCAGTGAGGGTAGGTCTAGCGGGGTCTACAATGAGCAGTTCTTC. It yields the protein CAISEGRSSGVYNEQFF.

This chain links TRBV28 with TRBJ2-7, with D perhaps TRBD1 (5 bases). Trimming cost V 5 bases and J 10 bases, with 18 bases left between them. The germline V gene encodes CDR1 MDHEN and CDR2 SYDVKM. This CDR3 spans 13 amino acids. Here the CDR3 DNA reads TGTGCCAGCAGTATCAGGGTTCCCCCCGTCCAGTACTTC. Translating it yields CASSIRVPPVQYF.

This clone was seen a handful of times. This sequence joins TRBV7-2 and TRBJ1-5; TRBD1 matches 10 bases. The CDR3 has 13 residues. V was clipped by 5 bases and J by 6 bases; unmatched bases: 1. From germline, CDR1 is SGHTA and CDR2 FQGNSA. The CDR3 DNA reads TGTGCCAGCAGCCGGACAGGGGGTCAGCCCCAGCATTTT. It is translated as CASSRTGGQPQHF.

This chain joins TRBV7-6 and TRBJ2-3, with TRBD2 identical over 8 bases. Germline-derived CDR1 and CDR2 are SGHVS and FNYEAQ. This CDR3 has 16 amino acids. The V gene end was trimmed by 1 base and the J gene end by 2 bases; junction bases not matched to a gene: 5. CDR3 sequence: CASSLEAGAPTDTQYF. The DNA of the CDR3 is TGTGCCAGCAGCTTAGAAGCGGGGGCCCCCACAGATACGCAGTATTTT. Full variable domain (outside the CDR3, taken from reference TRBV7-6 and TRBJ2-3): GAGVSQSPRYKVTKRGQDVALRCDPISGHVSLYWYRQALGQGPEFLTYFNYEAQQDKSGLPNDRFSAERPEGSISTLTIQRTEQRDSAMYRCASSLEAGAPTDTQYFGPGTRLTVL.

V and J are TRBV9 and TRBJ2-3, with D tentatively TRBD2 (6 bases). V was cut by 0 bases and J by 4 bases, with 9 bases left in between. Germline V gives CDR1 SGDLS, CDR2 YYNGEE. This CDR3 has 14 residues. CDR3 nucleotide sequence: TGTGCCAGCAGCGTAGAAGGAGGGCCAGATACGCAGTATTTT. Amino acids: CASSVEGGPDTQYF.

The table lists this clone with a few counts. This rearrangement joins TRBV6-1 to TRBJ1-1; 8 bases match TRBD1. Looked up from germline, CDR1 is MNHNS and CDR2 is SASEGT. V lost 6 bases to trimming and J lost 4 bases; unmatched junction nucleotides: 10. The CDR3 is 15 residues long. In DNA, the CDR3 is TGTGCCAGCAGGCGCGGTCCGACAGGGGCCACTGAAGCTTTCTTT. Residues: CASRRGPTGATEAFF.

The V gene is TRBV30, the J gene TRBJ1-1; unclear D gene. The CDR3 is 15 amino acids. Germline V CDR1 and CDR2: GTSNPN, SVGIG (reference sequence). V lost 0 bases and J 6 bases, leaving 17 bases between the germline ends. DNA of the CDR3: TGTGCCTGGAGTGTAGGCTATGGGCGGCGTCCTGAAGCTTTCTTT. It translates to CAWSVGYGRRPEAFF.

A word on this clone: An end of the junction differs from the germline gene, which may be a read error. The CDR3, as DNA: TGTGCCAGCAGCCGGGACAGGGGCACGGATACGCAGTATTTT. It specifies CASSRDRGTDTQYF. V is TRBV11-1 and J is TRBJ2-3, with TRBD1 matching over 10 bases. This CDR3 has 14 residues. Per the germline V gene, CDR1 is SGHAT and CDR2 is FQDESV (reference sequence).

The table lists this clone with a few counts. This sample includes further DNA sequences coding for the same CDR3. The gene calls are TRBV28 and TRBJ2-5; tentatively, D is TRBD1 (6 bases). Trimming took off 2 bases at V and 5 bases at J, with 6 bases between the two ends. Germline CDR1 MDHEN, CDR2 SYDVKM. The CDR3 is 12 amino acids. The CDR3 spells CASSLRGETQYF. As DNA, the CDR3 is TGTGCCAGCAGTTTAAGGGGGGAGACCCAGTACTTC.

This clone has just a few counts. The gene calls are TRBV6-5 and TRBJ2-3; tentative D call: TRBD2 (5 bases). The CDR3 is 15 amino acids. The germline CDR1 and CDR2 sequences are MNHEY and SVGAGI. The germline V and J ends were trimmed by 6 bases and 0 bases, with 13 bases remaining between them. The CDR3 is CASRLGSASTDTQYF. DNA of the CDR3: TGTGCCAGCAGACTAGGGAGTGCTAGCACAGATACGCAGTATTTT.